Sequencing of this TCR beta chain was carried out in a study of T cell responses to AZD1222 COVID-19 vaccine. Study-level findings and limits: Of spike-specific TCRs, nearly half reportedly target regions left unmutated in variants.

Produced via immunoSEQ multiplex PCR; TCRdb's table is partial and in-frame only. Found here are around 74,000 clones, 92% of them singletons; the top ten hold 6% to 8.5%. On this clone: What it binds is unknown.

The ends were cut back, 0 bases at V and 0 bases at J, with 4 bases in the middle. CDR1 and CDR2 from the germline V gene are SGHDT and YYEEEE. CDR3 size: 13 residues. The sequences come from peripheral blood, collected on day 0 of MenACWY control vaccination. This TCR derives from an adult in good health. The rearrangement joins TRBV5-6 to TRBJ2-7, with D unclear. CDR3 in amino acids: CASSLGFSYEQYF. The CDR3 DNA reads TGTGCCAGCAGCTTGGGATTCTCCTACGAGCAGTACTTC.